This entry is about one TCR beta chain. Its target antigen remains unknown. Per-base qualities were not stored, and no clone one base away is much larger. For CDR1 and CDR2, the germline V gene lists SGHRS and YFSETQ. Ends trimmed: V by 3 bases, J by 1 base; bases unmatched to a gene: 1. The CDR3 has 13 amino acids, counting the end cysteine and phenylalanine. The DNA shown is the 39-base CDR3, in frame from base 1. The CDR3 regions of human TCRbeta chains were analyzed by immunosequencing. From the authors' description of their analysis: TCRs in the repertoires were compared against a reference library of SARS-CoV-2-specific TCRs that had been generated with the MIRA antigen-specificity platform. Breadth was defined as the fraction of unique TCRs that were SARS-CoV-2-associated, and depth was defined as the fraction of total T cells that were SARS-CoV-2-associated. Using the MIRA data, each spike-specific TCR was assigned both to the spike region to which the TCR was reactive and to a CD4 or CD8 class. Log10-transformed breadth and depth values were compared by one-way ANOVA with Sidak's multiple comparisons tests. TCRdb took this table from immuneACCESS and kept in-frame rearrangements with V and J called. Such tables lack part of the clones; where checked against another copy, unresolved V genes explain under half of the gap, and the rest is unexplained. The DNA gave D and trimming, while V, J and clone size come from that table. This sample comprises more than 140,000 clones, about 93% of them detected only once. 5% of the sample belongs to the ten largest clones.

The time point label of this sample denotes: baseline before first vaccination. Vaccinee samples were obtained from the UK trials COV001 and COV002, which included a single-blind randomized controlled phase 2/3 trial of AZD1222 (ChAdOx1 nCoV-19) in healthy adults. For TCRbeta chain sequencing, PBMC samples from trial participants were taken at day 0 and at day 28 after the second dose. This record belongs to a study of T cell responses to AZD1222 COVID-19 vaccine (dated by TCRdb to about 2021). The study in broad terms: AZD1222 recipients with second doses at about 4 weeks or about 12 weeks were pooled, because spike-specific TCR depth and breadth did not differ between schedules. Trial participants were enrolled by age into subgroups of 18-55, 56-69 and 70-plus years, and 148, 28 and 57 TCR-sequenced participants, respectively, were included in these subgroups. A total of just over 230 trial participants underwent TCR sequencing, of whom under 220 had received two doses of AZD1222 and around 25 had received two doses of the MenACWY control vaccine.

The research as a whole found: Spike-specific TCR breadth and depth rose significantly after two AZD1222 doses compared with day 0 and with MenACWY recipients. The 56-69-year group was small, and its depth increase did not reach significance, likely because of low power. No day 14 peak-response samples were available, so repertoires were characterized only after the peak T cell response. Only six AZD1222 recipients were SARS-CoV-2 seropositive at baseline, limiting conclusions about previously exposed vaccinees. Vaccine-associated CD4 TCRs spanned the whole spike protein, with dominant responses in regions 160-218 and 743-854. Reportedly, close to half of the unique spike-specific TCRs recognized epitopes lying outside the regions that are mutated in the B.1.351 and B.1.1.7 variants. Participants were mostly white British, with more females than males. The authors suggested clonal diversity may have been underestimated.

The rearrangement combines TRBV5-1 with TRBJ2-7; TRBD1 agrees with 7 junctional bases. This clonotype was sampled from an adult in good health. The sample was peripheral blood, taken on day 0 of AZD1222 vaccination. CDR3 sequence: CASSSGQSYEQYF. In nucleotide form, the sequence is TGCGCCAGCAGCTCGGGACAGTCCTACGAGCAGTACTTC.